One sample yielded the 24 T cell receptor beta chains listed below, sequenced in a study of OX40 agonist ivuxolimab in advanced cancers. Sequencing used immunoSEQ multiplex PCR; TCRdb keeps in-frame clones, though not all of them. This sample has 90,000 to 150,000 clones, with approximately 92% found just once. This specimen was CD4+ or CD8+ T cells sorted from blood, taken in a trial of the OX40 agonist ivuxolimab. Receptors were obtained from an adult with an advanced solid tumor such as melanoma, head and neck, liver or kidney cancer.

There are a few counts of this clone. V and J are TRBV5-8 and TRBJ1-5; the D is unclear. Germline assignment: CDR1 SGHTS and CDR2 YDEGEE. This CDR3 has 13 residues. V was trimmed by 1 base and J by 5 bases, leaving 7 bases between them. The CDR3 spells CASSLQQDQPQHF. The CDR3 DNA follows: TGTGCCAGCAGCTTGCAACAAGATCAGCCCCAGCATTTT.

This chain uses TRBV27 with TRBJ2-1, with 9 bases aligning to TRBD1. Germline V gene lookup returns CDR1 MNHEY and CDR2 SMNVEV (reference sequence). V gave up 5 bases and J gave up 4 bases; unmatched junction bases: 6. CDR3 length equals 15 residues. CDR3 residues: CASSAGTGYYNEQFF. The DNA of the CDR3 is TGTGCCAGCAGTGCCGGGACAGGGTATTACAATGAGCAGTTCTTC.

The chain combines TRBV4-1 with TRBJ1-1; D is uncertain. CDR1 is MGHRA and CDR2 is YSYEKL in the germline V gene. The germline V and J ends were trimmed by 3 bases and 1 base, with 9 bases remaining between them. The length of the CDR3 is 14 residues. The CDR3 DNA follows: TGCGCCAGCAGCCACGATAGGGCGAACACTGAAGCTTTCTTT. Residues: CASSHDRANTEAFF.

The chain is built from TRBV5-4 and TRBJ1-1, with D hard to call. This CDR3 is built from 12 residues. In germline, CDR1 is SGHNT, CDR2 YYREEE (reference sequence). V was trimmed by 4 bases and J by 4 bases, leaving 8 bases between them. In DNA form, the CDR3 reads TGTGCCAGCAGCGCGGTGGGCACTGAAGCTTTCTTT. Translation gives CASSAVGTEAFF.

The V gene is TRBV30, the J gene TRBJ2-2; the match to TRBD2 covers 11 bases. The length of the CDR3 is 15 residues. Germline lookup yields CDR1 GTSNPN and CDR2 SVGIG (reference sequence). Unmatched junction bases numbered 1, after V lost 3 bases and J lost 1 base. The CDR3 loop reads CAWRGLAGNTGELFF. The CDR3, as DNA: TGTGCCTGGAGAGGACTAGCGGGGAACACCGGGGAGCTGTTTTTT.

The rearrangement uses TRBV11-3 and TRBJ2-3, with D uncertain. This CDR3 contains 14 residues. Trimming cost V 5 bases and J 0 bases, with 9 bases left between them. The germline V gene encodes CDR1 SGHNT and CDR2 YENEEA. In DNA form, the CDR3 reads TGTGCCAGCAGCGAGGCTACTAGCACAGATACGCAGTATTTT. It encodes CASSEATSTDTQYF.

A single count supports this clone. This chain joins TRBV10-1 and TRBJ1-2, with D perhaps matching TRBD1 (6 bases). From germline, CDR1 is WNHNN and CDR2 SYGVQD (reference sequence). Trimming shortened V by 1 base and J by 6 bases, and 9 bases separated the two germline ends. This CDR3 has 13 amino acids. CDR3 sequence: CASSEYRENGYTF. CDR3 nucleotide sequence: TGCGCCAGCAGTGAGTACAGGGAGAATGGCTACACCTTC.

This clone was observed a single time. The V gene is TRBV5-1, the J gene TRBJ2-5, with TRBD1 matching over 7 bases. V was pared by 5 bases and J by 5 bases, with 15 bases of the junction left unmatched. Germline lookup yields CDR1 SGHRS and CDR2 YFSETQ. The CDR3 is 16 amino acids. The CDR3 region is CASRASRGQSPETQYF. The CDR3 nucleotides are TGCGCCAGCAGGGCCTCTAGGGGACAGTCGCCGGAGACCCAGTACTTC.

This chain connects TRBV6-6 to TRBJ1-1, with TRBD1 as a possible D gene (5 bases). Germline lookup yields CDR1 MNHNY and CDR2 SVGAGI (reference sequence). With 5 bases removed from V and 0 bases from J, the gap between germline ends came to 10 bases. The CDR3 loop spans 14 amino acids. CDR3 sequence reads: CASSRDGMNTEAFF. The CDR3 DNA reads TGTGCCAGCAGTCGGGACGGAATGAACACTGAAGCTTTCTTT.

The chain uses TRBV4-1 and TRBJ1-2; D gene uncertain. Germline V CDR1 and CDR2: MGHRA, YSYEKL. The V end was cut by 1 base, the J end by 4 bases, with 22 bases between. The CDR3 length is 18 residues. The CDR3 DNA reads as TGCGCCAGCAGCCAAGCCGTGACGGGGTATACGCTTGTCTATGGCTACACCTTC. Translation gives CASSQAVTGYTLVYGYTF.

This clone appeared a single time. This CDR3 is also generated by other DNA sequences in the sample. V is TRBV7-2 and J is TRBJ2-3; TRBD1 aligns across 9 bases. This CDR3 is 15 amino acids long. CDR1 SGHTA and CDR2 FQGNSA come from the germline V gene. V lost 1 base, J lost 4 bases, and 3 bases stayed unmatched. The CDR3 region is CASSLEGQGSDTQYF. Here the CDR3 DNA reads TGTGCCAGCAGCTTAGAAGGACAGGGGTCAGATACGCAGTATTTT.

The genes are TRBV7-9 and TRBJ2-7; tentatively, D is TRBD2 (7 bases). V was shortened by 9 bases and J by 5 bases, with 20 bases between the two germline ends. The length of the CDR3 is 14 residues. CDR1 and CDR2 (germline): SEHNR, FQNEAQ (reference sequence). This CDR3 reads CASDPGGPRDEQYF. The CDR3 nucleotides read TGTGCCAGTGACCCGGGGGGCCCACGAGACGAGCAGTACTTC. The full variable domain, completed using reference TRBV7-9 and TRBJ2-7, is DTGVSQNPRHKITKRGQNVTFRCDPISEHNRLYWYRQTLGQGPEFLTYFQNEAQLEKSRLLSDRFSAERPKGSFSTLEIQRTEQGDSAMYLCASDPGGPRDEQYFGPGTRLTVT.

The chain has TRBV12-5 and TRBJ2-7, with D unresolved. This CDR3 spans 11 amino acids. V was cut by 1 base and J by 4 bases, with 2 bases left in between. The V gene's germline CDR1 is LGHNT and CDR2 FRNRAP. The CDR3 here is CASGLGYEQYF. CDR3 sequence (DNA): TGTGCTAGTGGTTTGGGATACGAGCAGTACTTC. Based on the CDR3 plus reference TRBV12-5 and TRBJ2-7, the full variable domain is DARVTQTPRHKVTEMGQEVTMRCQPILGHNTVFWYRQTMMQGLELLAYFRNRAPLDDSGMPKDRFSAEMPDATLATLKIQPSEPRDSAVYFCASGLGYEQYFGPGTRLTVT.

Details on this clone: The identical CDR3 is also encoded by other nucleotide sequences in the sample. The CDR3 region is CASSPRRGRETQYF. DNA of the CDR3: TGTGCCAGCAGCCCGCGGCGGGGGCGGGAGACCCAGTACTTC. The chain employs TRBV27 and TRBJ2-5; weak D call: TRBD2 (7 bases). The germline V and J ends were trimmed by 6 bases and 5 bases, with 16 bases remaining between them. Germline values: CDR1 MNHEY, CDR2 SMNVEV (reference sequence). This CDR3 region has 14 residues.

This chain links TRBV11-2 with TRBJ1-2; D not resolved. CDR3 size: 12 residues. The germline V and J ends were trimmed by 5 bases and 5 bases, with 9 bases remaining between them. Germline-derived CDR1 and CDR2 are SGHAT and FQNNGV. The CDR3 region has the DNA TGTGCCAGCAGCACAGCTCGGTATGGCTACACCTTC. Translated, it gives CASSTARYGYTF.

V is TRBV5-1 and J is TRBJ2-1; D possibly corresponds to TRBD1 (5 bases). Germline CDR1 and CDR2: SGHRS and YFSETQ. Trimming took 0 bases from V and 6 from J, leaving 13 bases between them. The CDR3 consists of 15 residues. The CDR3 loop reads CASSLVRGDTNEQFF. As DNA, the CDR3 is TGCGCCAGCAGCTTGGTTAGGGGCGATACCAATGAGCAGTTCTTC. The whole variable domain, filled in from reference TRBV5-1 and TRBJ2-1, reads KAGVTQTPRYLIKTRGQQVTLSCSPISGHRSVSWYQQTPGQGLQFLFEYFSETQRNKGNFPGRFSGRQFSNSRSEMNVSTLELGDSALYLCASSLVRGDTNEQFFGPGTRLTVL.

J is TRBJ2-1 and V is TRBV9, with TRBD1 matching over 11 bases. The germline V gene encodes CDR1 SGDLS and CDR2 YYNGEE. J was trimmed by 6 bases and V by 1 base; bases with no gene match: 6. The CDR3 consists of 16 residues. The chain's CDR3 is CASSVTPGQGGNEQFF. The CDR3, as DNA: TGTGCCAGCAGCGTAACCCCGGGACAGGGGGGCAATGAGCAGTTCTTC.

This clone was observed a handful of times. The gene calls are TRBV5-6 and TRBJ1-6; D is ambiguous. Between the trimmed V and J ends, which lost 6 bases and 6 bases, there was a span of 10 bases. The germline gives CDR1 SGHDT, CDR2 YYEEEE. The CDR3 spans 13 residues. In DNA, the CDR3 is TGTGCCAGCACCCGAAAGGGTAATTCACCCCTCCACTTT. Its translation: CASTRKGNSPLHF.

This sequence joins TRBV5-1 and TRBJ1-1; 8 bases agree with TRBD1. Germline CDR1 is SGHRS and CDR2 is YFSETQ. CDR3 length equals 14 residues. Trimming at V came to 4 bases and at J to 1 base, leaving 3 bases not matched to a gene. As DNA, the CDR3 is TGCGCCAGCAGCGACGGACAGGGGAACACTGAAGCTTTCTTT. Residues: CASSDGQGNTEAFF.

This chain uses TRBV5-1 with TRBJ1-1; D remains ambiguous. V was trimmed by 1 base and J by 3 bases, leaving 10 bases between them. The length of the CDR3 is 14 residues. The germline CDR1 and CDR2 sequences are SGHRS and YFSETQ. The chain's CDR3 is CASSLSPGDTEAFF. In nucleotides, the CDR3 is TGCGCCAGCAGCTTGTCACCTGGGGACACTGAAGCTTTCTTT.

This chain uses TRBV11-1 with TRBJ2-4, with TRBD1 matching over 8 bases. The ends lost 5 bases at V and 0 bases at J; junction bases unmatched: 6. The CDR3 is 16 amino acids. Germline CDR1 is SGHAT and CDR2 is FQDESV (reference sequence). In DNA, the CDR3 is TGTGCCAGCAGCCCTCGACAGGGGCTAGCCAAAAACATTCAGTACTTC. Translating it yields CASSPRQGLAKNIQYF.

V usage is TRBV27 and J usage is TRBJ2-5; 7 bases match TRBD1. V trimming: 5 bases; J trimming: 0 bases; junction bases outside the gene matches: 9. In germline, CDR1 is MNHEY, CDR2 SMNVEV (reference sequence). This CDR3 comprises 16 residues. The CDR3 protein is CASSPPGQTYQETQYF. CDR3 bases: TGTGCCAGCAGTCCTCCGGGACAGACGTACCAAGAGACCCAGTACTTC.

The chain combines TRBV28 with TRBJ1-2, with 7 bases fitting TRBD1. V lost 2 bases to trimming and J lost 4 bases; unmatched junction nucleotides: 4. The CDR3 is 14 residues long. The germline CDR1 and CDR2 sequences are MDHEN and SYDVKM. The CDR3 loop reads CASSLGDRAYGYTF. DNA for the CDR3: TGTGCCAGCAGTTTAGGAGACAGGGCCTATGGCTACACCTTC.

This rearrangement joins TRBV11-2 to TRBJ2-7; tentatively, D is TRBD1 or TRBD2 (5 bases each). Per germline, CDR1 SGHAT and CDR2 FQNNGV. Trimming shortened V by 3 bases and J by 5 bases, and 14 bases separated the two germline ends. The CDR3 is made up of 14 amino acids. The CDR3 DNA reads as TGTGCCAGCAGCTTTTCCGCAGGGACCCACGAGCAGTACTTC. This codes for CASSFSAGTHEQYF.